The present T cell receptor beta chain was sequenced within a study of beta chain features in type 1 diabetes. Investigators reverse transcribed all isolated RNA, so they sequenced expressed TCRB transcripts. The protocol was immunoSEQ multiplex PCR, while the TCRdb copy is restricted to in-frame clones and leaves out a portion. The sample shows more than 250,000 clones, approximately 20% of them seen only once. Blood was drawn once from each donor into heparinised tubes. The draws averaged approximately 120 mL. Each of the sorted populations had a purity greater than 95%. Study findings and constraints: Whether HLA type influences TCRB rearrangement remained unresolved here. Among all four CD4+ subsets, Type 1 diabetes patients had TCRB CDR3s that were moderately but significantly shorter.

The CDR3 is 16 amino acids. Germline V lookup: CDR1 SGHTA, CDR2 FQGTGA. Trimming cost V 5 bases and J 4 bases, with 15 bases left between them. Concerning this clone itself: The antigen remains undetermined.

This rearrangement joins TRBV7-3 to TRBJ2-6; D uncertain. The sample consisted of naive CD4+ T cells from blood. The sequence was obtained from a woman aged 40 to 50 with type 1 diabetes. CDR3 in amino acids: CASSGETAGGANVLTF. CDR3 sequence (DNA): TGTGCCAGCAGCGGCGAGACCGCAGGAGGGGCCAACGTCCTGACTTTC. The variable domain in full, with the rest retrieved from reference TRBV7-3 and TRBJ2-6, is GAGVSQTPSNKVTEKGKYVELRCDPISGHTALYWYRQSLGQGPEFLIYFQGTGAADDSGLPNDRFFAVRPEGSVSTLKIQRTERGDSAVYLCASSGETAGGANVLTFGAGSRLTVL.